This note documents a single T cell receptor (beta chain) sequence. One junction end does not reproduce the germline sequence, and a read error may be involved. This record comes from a study of shared clonotypes between healthy human individuals. Overall study: CD4 naive cells filled three plates per donor, CD4 memory three, CD8 naive two and CD8 memory one.

The protocol was immunoSEQ multiplex PCR, while the TCRdb copy is restricted to in-frame clones and leaves out a portion. This table holds 300,000 to 400,000 clones, more than 60% found once. Participating donors were healthy, HIV-negative adults free of recent acute infections or vaccinations. The split of CD4+ cells yielded CD45RA+ naive and CD45RA-negative memory subsets. The clonotype originates from a man aged 25-40 years in good health. Input material: memory CD4+ T cells sorted from blood. Stated subset: CD45RA-negative fraction.

CDR3 nucleotides: TGTGCCAGCAGCTTAGGTTCTAGACAGCACTTC. It is translated as CASSLGSRQHF. The chain carries TRBV7-2 and TRBJ2-7; a weak D match, TRBD1 (5 bases). This CDR3 is built from 11 residues. Germline V gene sequence: CDR1 SGHTA, CDR2 FQGNSA.